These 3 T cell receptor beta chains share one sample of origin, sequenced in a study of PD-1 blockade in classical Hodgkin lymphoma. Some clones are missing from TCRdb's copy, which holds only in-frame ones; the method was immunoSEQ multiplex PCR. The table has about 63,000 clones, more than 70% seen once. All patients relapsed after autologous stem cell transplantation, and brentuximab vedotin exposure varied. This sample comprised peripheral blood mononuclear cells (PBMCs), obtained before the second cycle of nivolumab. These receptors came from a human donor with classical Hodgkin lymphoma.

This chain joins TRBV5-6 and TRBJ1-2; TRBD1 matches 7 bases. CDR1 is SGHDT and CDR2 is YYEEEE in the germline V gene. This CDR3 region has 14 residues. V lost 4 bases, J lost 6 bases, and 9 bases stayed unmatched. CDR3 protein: CASSETGTLDGYTF. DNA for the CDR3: TGTGCCAGCAGCGAGACAGGGACTTTGGATGGCTACACCTTC. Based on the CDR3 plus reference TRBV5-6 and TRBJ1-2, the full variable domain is DAGVTQSPTHLIKTRGQQVTLRCSPKSGHDTVSWYQQALGQGPQFIFQYYEEEERQRGNFPDRFSGHQFPNYSSELNVNALLLGDSALYLCASSETGTLDGYTFGSGTRLTVV.

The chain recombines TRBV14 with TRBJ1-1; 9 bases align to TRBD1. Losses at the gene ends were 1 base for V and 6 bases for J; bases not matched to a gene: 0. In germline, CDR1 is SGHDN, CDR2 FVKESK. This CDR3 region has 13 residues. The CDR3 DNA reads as TGTGCCAGCAGCCAAGGACAGGGGGCTGAAGCTTTCTTT. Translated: CASSQGQGAEAFF. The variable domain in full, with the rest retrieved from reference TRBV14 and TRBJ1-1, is EAGVTQFPSHSVIEKGQTVTLRCDPISGHDNLYWYRRVMGKEIKFLLHFVKESKQDESGMPNNRFLAERTGGTYSTLKVQPAELEDSGVYFCASSQGQGAEAFFGQGTRLTVV.

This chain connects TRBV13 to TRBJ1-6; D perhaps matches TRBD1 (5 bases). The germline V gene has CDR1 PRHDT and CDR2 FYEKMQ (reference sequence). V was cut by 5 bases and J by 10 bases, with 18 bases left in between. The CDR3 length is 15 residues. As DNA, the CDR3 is TGTGCCAGCAGCCGGGACGAGGGCGGGAGGTCACCCCTCCACTTT. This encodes CASSRDEGGRSPLHF.